Shown below are 20 T cell receptor beta chains from a single sample sequenced in a study of cytomegalovirus exposure and HLA in healthy donors. The PCR contained 60 Vbeta and 13 Jbeta primers. Sequencing was performed with immunoSEQ multiplex PCR; in TCRdb, only in-frame clones are kept and a portion is missing. In the table there are around 64,000 clones, approximately 90% of which are singletons. What was sequenced was PBMCs. The receptors were gathered from a woman aged 25 to 45 in good health and CMV-seropositive.

V and J are TRBV30 and TRBJ2-1, with 8 bases identical to TRBD2. The CDR3 length is 12 residues. After removal of 5 bases from V and 7 bases from J, the junction contained 4 bases not matched to a gene. Looked up from germline, CDR1 is GTSNPN and CDR2 is SVGIG (reference sequence). The CDR3 DNA follows: TGTGCCTGGCAGCGGGAGAGGAATGAGCAGTTCTTC. This sequence encodes CAWQRERNEQFF.

The chain uses TRBV18 and TRBJ2-2; tentative D call: TRBD1 (6 bases). CDR1 is KGHSH and CDR2 is LQKENI in the germline V gene. V lost 5 bases and J lost 5, with 9 bases in between. The CDR3 runs to 13 residues. CDR3 protein: CASSAGATGELFF. The CDR3 DNA reads TGTGCCAGCTCAGCAGGGGCAACCGGGGAGCTGTTTTTT.

This clone has a handful of counts. V and J are TRBV20-1 and TRBJ1-1; no clear D. V was shortened by 6 bases and J by 3 bases, with 5 bases between the two germline ends. The CDR3 contains 10 residues. Germline V gene data show CDR1 as DFQATT and CDR2 as SNEGSKA (reference sequence). CDR3 loop: CSALDTEAFF. DNA of the CDR3: TGCAGTGCCCTAGACACTGAAGCTTTCTTT.

The CDR3 region is CASSLAAVRGRVNTEAFF. The CDR3 DNA is TGTGCCAGCAGCTTAGCGGCGGTCAGGGGGCGGGTGAACACTGAAGCTTTCTTT. The V gene is TRBV11-3, the J gene TRBJ1-1; 8 nucleotides line up with TRBD1. This CDR3 comprises 18 residues. The germline V gene has CDR1 SGHNT and CDR2 YENEEA. The junction had 10 bases not matched to a gene; V was cut back by 1 base and J by 0 bases.

The chain is built from TRBV27 and TRBJ2-3, with D unclear. V was cut by 4 bases and J by 0 bases, with 5 bases left in between. The CDR3 covers 13 residues. The V gene's germline CDR1 is MNHEY and CDR2 SMNVEV (reference sequence). CDR3 in DNA: TGTGCCAGCAGTTCCGGGAGCACAGATACGCAGTATTTT. Translating gives CASSSGSTDTQYF.

The rearrangement links TRBV28 to TRBJ1-1; 7 bases fit TRBD1. The junction had 3 bases not matched to a gene; V was cut back by 4 bases and J by 1 base. From germline, CDR1 is MDHEN and CDR2 SYDVKM. The CDR3 covers 14 residues. CDR3: CASSSTGTNTEAFF. DNA for the CDR3: TGTGCCAGCAGTTCGACAGGGACGAACACTGAAGCTTTCTTT. Full variable domain (outside the CDR3, taken from reference TRBV28 and TRBJ1-1): DVKVTQSSRYLVKRTGEKVFLECVQDMDHENMFWYRQDPGLGLRLIYFSYDVKMKEKGDIPEGYSVSREKKERFSLILESASTNQTSMYLCASSSTGTNTEAFFGQGTRLTVV.

The CDR3 protein is CASSVGGHGTEAFF. The CDR3 DNA reads as TGTGCCAGCAGTGTCGGGGGGCATGGCACTGAAGCTTTCTTT. V and J are TRBV6-1 and TRBJ1-1; a weak D match, TRBD1 (6 bases). Germline V lookup: CDR1 MNHNS, CDR2 SASEGT. The germline V and J ends were trimmed by 4 bases and 4 bases, with 13 bases remaining between them. This CDR3 region has 14 residues.

The chain combines TRBV18 with TRBJ2-7; 7 nucleotides align to TRBD1. V lost 3 bases to trimming and J lost 9 bases; unmatched junction nucleotides: 8. This CDR3 is 13 amino acids long. CDR1 is KGHSH and CDR2 is LQKENI in the germline V gene. Here the CDR3 DNA reads TGTGCCAGCTCACCTCGAGACAGGGATGGGCAGTACTTC. It is translated as CASSPRDRDGQYF.

The V call is TRBV6-5, the J call TRBJ1-1; unclear D gene. The V end lost 0 bases, the J end lost 0 bases, and 5 bases lay between the germline ends. The CDR3 spans 14 residues. Germline-derived CDR1 and CDR2 are MNHEY and SVGAGI. The CDR3 DNA reads as TGTGCCAGCAGTTACTCGAGGATGAACACTGAAGCTTTCTTT. Translation: CASSYSRMNTEAFF.

This clone was observed a few times. The V gene is TRBV5-1, the J gene TRBJ1-1, with D hard to call. This CDR3 comprises 15 residues. V lost 4 bases and J lost 4, with 17 bases in between. Per the germline V gene, CDR1 is SGHRS and CDR2 is YFSETQ. This CDR3 is CASSPNRMEGTEAFF. Here the CDR3 DNA reads TGCGCCAGCAGCCCAAATAGGATGGAGGGCACTGAAGCTTTCTTT.

Note on this clone: Germline is not matched at one junction end, which may reflect a read error. The J gene is TRBJ1-2, the V gene TRBV18; 8 bases fit TRBD1. CDR3 length: 12 amino acids. Germline V gene lookup returns CDR1 KGHSH and CDR2 LQKENI. DNA for the CDR3: TGTGCCACCTCAGGGGGCGCCGATGGCTACACCTTC. Its protein product is CATSGGADGYTF.

The gene calls are TRBV9 and TRBJ2-3; 9 bases map to TRBD2. J was trimmed by 9 bases and V by 4 bases; bases with no gene match: 18. The CDR3 has 17 amino acids. The germline V gene encodes CDR1 SGDLS and CDR2 YYNGEE. The CDR3 spells CASSPAGSGSSLHTQYF. The CDR3 region has the DNA TGTGCCAGCAGCCCAGCGGGTAGCGGGAGCTCCCTGCACACGCAGTATTTT. Filled out from reference TRBV9 and TRBJ2-3, the complete variable domain reads DSGVTQTPKHLITATGQRVTLRCSPRSGDLSVYWYQQSLDQGLQFLIQYYNGEERAKGNILERFSAQQFPDLHSELNLSSLELGDSALYFCASSPAGSGSSLHTQYFGPGTRLTVL.

The chain uses TRBV4-1 and TRBJ2-7; no clear D gene. The CDR3 has 15 amino acids. Deletions cut 6 bases from V and 3 bases from J, with 18 bases between. Looked up from germline, CDR1 is MGHRA and CDR2 is YSYEKL. The CDR3 sequence: CASSSSATNYYEQYF. The DNA for the CDR3 is TGCGCCAGCAGTTCAAGCGCGACGAACTACTACGAGCAGTACTTC.

This sequence joins TRBV5-6 and TRBJ2-1, with 10 nucleotides matching TRBD1. The V gene's germline CDR1 is SGHDT and CDR2 YYEEEE. The trim removed 2 bases at V and 2 bases at J, leaving 1 base unmatched. There are 15 residues in the CDR3. CDR3 region: CASSFDRGPYNEQFF. CDR3 DNA sequence: TGTGCCAGCAGCTTCGACAGGGGGCCCTACAATGAGCAGTTCTTC.

The chain combines TRBV6-5 with TRBJ1-6, with D possibly being TRBD1 (5 bases). V was clipped by 2 bases and J by 5 bases, with 13 bases between them. Germline V CDR1 and CDR2: MNHEY, SVGAGI. This CDR3 comprises 16 residues. CDR3 sequence: CASSYDSPLHNSPLHF. The DNA for the CDR3 is TGTGCCAGCAGTTACGACAGTCCCTTGCATAATTCACCCCTCCACTTT.

The chain carries TRBV9 and TRBJ1-3; D not resolved. The CDR3 runs to 14 residues. CDR1 SGDLS and CDR2 YYNGEE come from the germline V gene. Deletions cut 2 bases from V and 0 bases from J, with 6 bases between. The CDR3 here is CASSVSSSGNTIYF. The CDR3 DNA reads TGTGCCAGCAGCGTGTCGAGCTCTGGAAACACCATATATTTT.

V usage is TRBV5-1 and J usage is TRBJ2-1; D gene ambiguous. Germline V gene sequence: CDR1 SGHRS, CDR2 YFSETQ. The CDR3 covers 14 residues. V was trimmed by 0 bases and J by 5 bases, leaving 9 bases between them. CDR3: CASSLGAENNEQFF. DNA for the CDR3: TGCGCCAGCAGCTTGGGGGCCGAAAACAATGAGCAGTTCTTC.

The CDR3 DNA sequence: TGTGCCAGCAGCTCTAGTGGGACTAAAAACACCGGGGAGCTGTTTTTT. It is translated as CASSSSGTKNTGELFF. This chain links TRBV9 with TRBJ2-2; 7 positions match TRBD2. The germline V gene encodes CDR1 SGDLS and CDR2 YYNGEE. Trimming removed 4 bases from V and 2 bases from J; junction bases left unmatched: 8. This CDR3 has 16 amino acids.

The rearrangement links TRBV10-2 to TRBJ2-1; 13 nucleotides line up with TRBD2. This CDR3 has 18 residues. Germline V gene lookup returns CDR1 WSHSY and CDR2 SAAADI. With 6 bases clipped from V and 1 base from J, the junction kept 9 bases outside the gene matches. The CDR3 DNA reads TGCGCCAGCAGAGAGACTAGCGGGAGGCGCTTTTCCTACAATGAGCAGTTCTTC. Amino acid sequence: CASRETSGRRFSYNEQFF.

This clone was observed a single time. The chain recombines TRBV2 with TRBJ2-5; 9 bases agree with TRBD2. Trimming removed 8 bases from V and 7 bases from J; junction bases left unmatched: 8. The CDR3 consists of 13 residues. Germline V gene sequence: CDR1 SNHLY, CDR2 FYNNEI. The chain's CDR3 is CASFAGGSGTQYF. The CDR3 nucleotides read TGTGCCAGCTTTGCGGGAGGGTCGGGGACCCAGTACTTC.